This TCR beta chain was profiled in a study of Ad26.COV2.S vaccination and SARS-CoV-2 variants (dated by TCRdb to the early 2020s). About the investigation overall: Vaccine-arm donors came from COV1001, a multicentre, randomized, double-blind, placebo-controlled phase I-IIa trial of Ad26.COV2.S in healthy adults. The TCR-sequenced set comprised around 30 samples: some 20 Ad26.COV2.S vaccine recipients, 5 placebo recipients and 8 SARS-CoV-2 convalescent individuals. Ad26.COV2.S was administered intramuscularly at 5 x 10^10 or 1 x 10^11 viral particles, either as a single shot or as two shots given 56 days apart. Trial participants were randomized into five groups of five: low-dose or high-dose Ad26.COV2.S given once or twice, or placebo on both occasions. TCRbeta repertoire sequencing was used to assess the specificity and breadth of SARS-CoV-2-reactive T cell receptors after Ad26.COV2.S vaccination. Investigators remained blinded to trial group allocation during experiments and outcome assessment. The full study reports these points: The study lacked the statistical power to compare responses across vaccine doses or regimens. After vaccination, spike-specific CD8+ and CD4+ T cell responses were reported to show substantial breadth. Spike-specific TCR breadth was higher in Ad26.COV2.S recipients than in placebo recipients (P = 0.0014). Vaccine and placebo recipients had similar non-spike TCR breadth, a finding consistent with the vaccine containing only spike. The authors noted that total T cell responses may have been underestimated by the TCR breadth and depth analyses.

Reading from cysteine to phenylalanine, the CDR3 counts 12 amino acids. Only the CDR3 DNA is retained, 36 bases long and in frame from the first base. In the germline V gene, CDR1 corresponds to MNHEY and CDR2 to SVGEGT. The V and J ends are trimmed by 5 bases and 2 bases, leaving 4 bases between them. The immunoSEQ Assay was used to sequence TCRbeta CDR3 regions. After extraction, genomic DNA underwent amplification by bias-controlled multiplex PCR, followed by high-throughput sequencing. Per the authors' processing: Collapsing and filtering of sequences were performed to quantify the absolute abundance of each unique TCRbeta CDR3 region. Usable DNA was measured by amplifying reference genes present in all nucleated cells, and TCRbeta template counts were normalized to that usable DNA to estimate T cell fraction. Repertoire TCRs were annotated as SARS-CoV-2-specific by exact matching of V gene, CDR3 amino acid sequence and J gene to a known reactive TCR set. The reference SARS-CoV-2 TCR set was derived from MIRA and filtered for enrichment in COVID-19-positive ImmuneCODE repertoires, a step that removed public or cross-reactive TCRs. Using the MIRA antigens, annotated TCRs were further analysed by specific ORF or by position within an ORF. Depth was the summed frequency of annotated unique rearrangements, while breadth was defined as annotated unique rearrangements over total unique productive rearrangements. TCR breadth was compared between groups using two-sided Wilcoxon rank-sum tests. In its TCRdb copy, this immuneACCESS table keeps in-frame sequences only and misses some clones. Where compared with another copy, unresolved V genes explain less than half of these, and the others have no known cause. V and J calls and clone size follow that table, whereas D and trimming were derived from the DNA. In this sample the table shows around 270,000 clones, 70% to 90% of which occur a single time. The ten largest clones take up about 2.8% of the sample.

In the case of this clone: What antigen it recognizes has not been identified. Base qualities are missing; no much larger clone stands one base away.

Read against the paper, the sample's treatment or condition label means: some 20 received Ad26.COV2.S at low or high dose, single or two shots; roughly five received placebo; per-sample allocation not given. For vaccine and placebo recipients, repertoires were sequenced using samples collected on day 63 after the first injection. In Cohort 1b, 25 to 30 adults aged 18-55 years were enrolled at a single site in Boston, USA, between 29 July and 7 August 2020. Ad26.COV2.S consisted of a replication-incompetent adenovirus type 26 vector by which a prefusion-stabilized SARS-CoV-2 spike protein from the original Wuhan strain was expressed.

Source: peripheral blood, taken in a trial of Ad26.COV2.S vaccine versus placebo. This receptor was identified in a person between 18 and 65 years old who received the Ad26.COV2.S COVID-19 vaccine or a placebo. Rearrangement joined TRBV6-2 or TRBV6-3 to TRBJ2-4, with the D segment identity uncertain. The CDR3 reads as follows: CASSIPKNIQYF. The bases read TGTGCCAGCAGTATTCCCAAAAACATTCAGTACTTC.